The entry below gives a single T cell receptor (beta chain) sequence along with its context. A read error may account for a junction end that differs from germline. Combining a sample-barcoded 5' primer with a J-beta primer mix, a second PCR ran for roughly 6 to 11 cycles. One entry per CDR3 protein, called by TCRdb with MiXCR from the 5' RACE reads. The table includes about 1.4 million distinct CDR3 sequences, approximately 63% detected once. This sample stems from a study of blood T cells in healthy people across ages. Germline CDR1 reads SEHNR; CDR2 reads FQNEAQ (reference sequence). The CDR3 contains 15 residues.

This chain connects TRBV7-9 to TRBJ1-2; D call uncertain. Sequenced material: blood. The receptor's source is a man aged 18 to 30 in good health. The CDR3 reads CSSSLEESGNYGYTF. DNA for the CDR3: TGTTCCAGCAGCTTAGAAGAGTCGGGAAACTATGGCTACACCTTC.